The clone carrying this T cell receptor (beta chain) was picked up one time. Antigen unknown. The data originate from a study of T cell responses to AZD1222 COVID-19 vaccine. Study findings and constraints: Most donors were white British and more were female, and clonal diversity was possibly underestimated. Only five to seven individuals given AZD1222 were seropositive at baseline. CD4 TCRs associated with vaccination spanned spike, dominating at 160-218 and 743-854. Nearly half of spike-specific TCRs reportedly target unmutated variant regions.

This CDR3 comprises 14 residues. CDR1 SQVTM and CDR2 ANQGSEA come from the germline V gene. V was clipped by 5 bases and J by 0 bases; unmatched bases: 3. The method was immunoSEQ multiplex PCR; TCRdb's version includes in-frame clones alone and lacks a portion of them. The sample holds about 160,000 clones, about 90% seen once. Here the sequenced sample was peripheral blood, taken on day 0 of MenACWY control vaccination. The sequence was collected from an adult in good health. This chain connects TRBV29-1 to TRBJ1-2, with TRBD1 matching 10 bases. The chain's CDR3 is CSVTGTGANYGYTF. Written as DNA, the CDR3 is TGCAGCGTTACGGGGACAGGGGCTAACTATGGCTACACCTTC.